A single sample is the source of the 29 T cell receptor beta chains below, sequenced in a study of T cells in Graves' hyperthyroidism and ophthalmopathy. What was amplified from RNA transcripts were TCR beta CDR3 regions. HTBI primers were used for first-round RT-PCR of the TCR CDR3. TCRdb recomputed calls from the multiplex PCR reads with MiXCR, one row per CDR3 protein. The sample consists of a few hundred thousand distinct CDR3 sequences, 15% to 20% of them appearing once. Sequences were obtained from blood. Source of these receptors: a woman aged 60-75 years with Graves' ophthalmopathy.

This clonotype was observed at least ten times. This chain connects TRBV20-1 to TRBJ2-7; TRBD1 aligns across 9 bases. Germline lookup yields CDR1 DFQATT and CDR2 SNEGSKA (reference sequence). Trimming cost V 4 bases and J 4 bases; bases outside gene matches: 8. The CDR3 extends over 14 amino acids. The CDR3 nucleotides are TGCAGTGCTAAAACGCCGGGACAGGGATACGAGCAGTACTTC. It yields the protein CSAKTPGQGYEQYF.

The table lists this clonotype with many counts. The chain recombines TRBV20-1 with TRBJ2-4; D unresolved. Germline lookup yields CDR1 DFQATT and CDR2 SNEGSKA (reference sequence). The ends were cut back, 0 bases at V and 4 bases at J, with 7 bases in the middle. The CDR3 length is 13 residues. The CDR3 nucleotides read TGCAGTGCTAGAGATAACGGGAAAAACATTCAGTACTTC. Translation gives CSARDNGKNIQYF.

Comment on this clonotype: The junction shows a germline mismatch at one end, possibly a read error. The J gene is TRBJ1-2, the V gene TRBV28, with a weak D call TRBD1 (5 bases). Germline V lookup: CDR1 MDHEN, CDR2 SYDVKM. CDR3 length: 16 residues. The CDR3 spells CASRLHFTGANYGYTF. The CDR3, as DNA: TGTGCCAGCCGTTTGCATTTTACAGGTGCTAACTATGGCTACACCTTC.

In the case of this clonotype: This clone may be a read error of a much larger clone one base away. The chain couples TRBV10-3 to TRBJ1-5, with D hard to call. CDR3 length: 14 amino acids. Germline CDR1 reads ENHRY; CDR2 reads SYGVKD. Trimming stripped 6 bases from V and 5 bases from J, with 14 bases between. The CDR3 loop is CAISQRGDYQPQHF. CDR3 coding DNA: TGTGCCATCAGCCAACGGGGTGATTATCAGCCCCAGCATTTT.

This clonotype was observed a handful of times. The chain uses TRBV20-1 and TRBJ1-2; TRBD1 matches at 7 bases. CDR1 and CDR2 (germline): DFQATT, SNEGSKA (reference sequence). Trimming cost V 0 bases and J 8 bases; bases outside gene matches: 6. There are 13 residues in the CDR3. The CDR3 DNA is TGCAGTGCTAGAGATCCGACAGGGATGGGCTACACCTTC. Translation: CSARDPTGMGYTF.

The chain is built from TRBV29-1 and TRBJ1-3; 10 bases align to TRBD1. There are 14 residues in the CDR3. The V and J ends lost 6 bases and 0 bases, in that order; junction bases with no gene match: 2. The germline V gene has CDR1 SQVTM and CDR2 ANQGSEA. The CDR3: CSVGTGDSGNTIYF. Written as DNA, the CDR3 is TGCAGCGTCGGGACAGGGGACTCTGGAAACACCATATATTTT.

CDR3 residues: CATSDSGFGQFF. The CDR3 coding sequence is TGTGCCACCAGTGATTCCGGCTTCGGGCAGTTCTTC. V gene TRBV24-1 combines with J gene TRBJ2-1; D unresolved. V shed 2 bases and J shed 12 bases, with 10 bases lying between them. The germline gives CDR1 KGHDR, CDR2 SFDVKD. This CDR3 region has 12 residues.

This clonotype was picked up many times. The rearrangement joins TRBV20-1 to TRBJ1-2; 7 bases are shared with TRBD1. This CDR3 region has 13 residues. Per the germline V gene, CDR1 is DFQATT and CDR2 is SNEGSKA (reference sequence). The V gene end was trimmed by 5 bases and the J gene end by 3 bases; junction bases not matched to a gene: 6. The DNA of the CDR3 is TGCAGTGCTCCAGACAGGGATTACTATGGCTACACCTTC. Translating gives CSAPDRDYYGYTF.

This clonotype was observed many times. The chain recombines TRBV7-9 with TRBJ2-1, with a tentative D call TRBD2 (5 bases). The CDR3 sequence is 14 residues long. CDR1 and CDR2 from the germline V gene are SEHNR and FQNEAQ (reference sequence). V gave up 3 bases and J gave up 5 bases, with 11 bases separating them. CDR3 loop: CASSFPGTHNEQFF. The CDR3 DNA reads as TGTGCCAGCAGCTTCCCGGGAACGCACAATGAGCAGTTCTTC. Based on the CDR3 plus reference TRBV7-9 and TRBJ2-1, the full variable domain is DTGVSQNPRHKITKRGQNVTFRCDPISEHNRLYWYRQTLGQGPEFLTYFQNEAQLEKSRLLSDRFSAERPKGSFSTLEIQRTEQGDSAMYLCASSFPGTHNEQFFGPGTRLTVL.

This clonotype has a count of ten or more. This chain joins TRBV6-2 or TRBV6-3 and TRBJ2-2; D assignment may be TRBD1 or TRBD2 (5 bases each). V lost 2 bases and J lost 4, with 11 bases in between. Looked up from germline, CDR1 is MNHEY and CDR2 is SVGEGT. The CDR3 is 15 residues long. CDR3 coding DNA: TGTGCCAGCAGTTACGGGGGTGCGGGCACCGGGGAGCTGTTTTTT. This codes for CASSYGGAGTGELFF.

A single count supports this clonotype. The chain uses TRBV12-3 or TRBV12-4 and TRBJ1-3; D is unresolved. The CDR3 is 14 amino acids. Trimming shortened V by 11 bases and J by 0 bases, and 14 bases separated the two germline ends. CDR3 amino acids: CAGIRRDSGNTIYF. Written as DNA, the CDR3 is TGTGCCGGTATACGTCGAGACTCTGGAAACACCATATATTTT.

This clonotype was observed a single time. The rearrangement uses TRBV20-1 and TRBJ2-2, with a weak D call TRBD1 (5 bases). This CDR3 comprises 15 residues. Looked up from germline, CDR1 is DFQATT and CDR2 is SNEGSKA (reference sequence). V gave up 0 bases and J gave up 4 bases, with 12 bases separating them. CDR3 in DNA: TGCAGTGCTAGAGACAGGCAGGGTTCCACCGGGGAGCTGTTTTTT. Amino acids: CSARDRQGSTGELFF.

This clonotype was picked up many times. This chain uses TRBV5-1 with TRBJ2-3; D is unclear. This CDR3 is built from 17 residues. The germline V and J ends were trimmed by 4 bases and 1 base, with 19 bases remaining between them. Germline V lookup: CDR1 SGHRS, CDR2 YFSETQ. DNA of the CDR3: TGCGCCAGCAGCCCAAAACCCATCGGCGAGCGCACAGATACGCAGTATTTT. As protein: CASSPKPIGERTDTQYF.

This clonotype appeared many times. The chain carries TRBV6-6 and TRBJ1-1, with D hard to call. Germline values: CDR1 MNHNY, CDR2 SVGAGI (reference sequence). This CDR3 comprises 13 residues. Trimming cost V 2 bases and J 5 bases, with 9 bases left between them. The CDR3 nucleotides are TGTGCCAGCAGTTACGATCGGGTAACTGAAGCTTTCTTT. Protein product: CASSYDRVTEAFF.

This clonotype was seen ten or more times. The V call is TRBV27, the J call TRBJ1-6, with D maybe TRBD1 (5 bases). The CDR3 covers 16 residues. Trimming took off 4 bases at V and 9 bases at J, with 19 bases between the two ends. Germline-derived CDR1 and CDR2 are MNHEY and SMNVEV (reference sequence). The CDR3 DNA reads TGTGCCAGCAGTTACCGGTTTGGGGTCGACAGTTCACCCCTCCACTTT. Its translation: CASSYRFGVDSSPLHF.

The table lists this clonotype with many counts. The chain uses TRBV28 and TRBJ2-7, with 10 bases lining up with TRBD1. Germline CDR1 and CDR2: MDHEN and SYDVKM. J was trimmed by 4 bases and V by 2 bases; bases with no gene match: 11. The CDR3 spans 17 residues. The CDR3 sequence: CASSLAGLGTGDYEQYF. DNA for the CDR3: TGTGCCAGCAGTTTAGCGGGCCTCGGGACAGGGGATTACGAGCAGTACTTC. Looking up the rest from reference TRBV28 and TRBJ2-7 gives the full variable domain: DVKVTQSSRYLVKRTGEKVFLECVQDMDHENMFWYRQDPGLGLRLIYFSYDVKMKEKGDIPEGYSVSREKKERFSLILESASTNQTSMYLCASSLAGLGTGDYEQYFGPGTRLTVT.

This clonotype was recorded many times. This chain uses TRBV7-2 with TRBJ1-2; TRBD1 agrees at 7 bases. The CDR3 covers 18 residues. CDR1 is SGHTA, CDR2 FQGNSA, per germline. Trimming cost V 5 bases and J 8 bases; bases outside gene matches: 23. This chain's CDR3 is CASSPQTATGPQGRGYTF. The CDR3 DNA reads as TGTGCCAGCAGCCCCCAAACCGCGACAGGGCCCCAGGGGAGAGGCTACACCTTC.

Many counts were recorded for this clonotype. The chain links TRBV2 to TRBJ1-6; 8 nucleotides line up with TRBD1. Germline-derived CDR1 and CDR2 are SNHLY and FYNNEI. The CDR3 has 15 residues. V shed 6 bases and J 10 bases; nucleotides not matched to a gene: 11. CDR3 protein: CASRPTTGDGSPLHF. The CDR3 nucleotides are TGTGCCAGCAGACCTACGACAGGGGACGGCTCACCCCTCCACTTT.

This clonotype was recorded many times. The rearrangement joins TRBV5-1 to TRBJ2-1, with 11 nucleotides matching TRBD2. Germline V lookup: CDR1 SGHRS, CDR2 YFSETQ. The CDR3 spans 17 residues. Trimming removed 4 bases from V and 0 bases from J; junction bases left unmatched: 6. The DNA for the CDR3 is TGCGCCAGCAGCGCGCCAACTAGCGGGAGCTCCTACAATGAGCAGTTCTTC. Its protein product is CASSAPTSGSSYNEQFF.

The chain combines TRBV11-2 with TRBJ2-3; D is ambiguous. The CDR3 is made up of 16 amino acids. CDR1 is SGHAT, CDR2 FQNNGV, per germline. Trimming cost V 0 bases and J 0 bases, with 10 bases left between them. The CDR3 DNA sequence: TGTGCCAGCAGCTTAGATCTTGGGTTTAGCACAGATACGCAGTATTTT. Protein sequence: CASSLDLGFSTDTQYF.

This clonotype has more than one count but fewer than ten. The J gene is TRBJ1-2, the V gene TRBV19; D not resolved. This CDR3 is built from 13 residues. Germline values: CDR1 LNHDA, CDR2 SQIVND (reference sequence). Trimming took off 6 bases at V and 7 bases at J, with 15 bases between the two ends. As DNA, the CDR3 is TGTGCCAGTAGCGGGAGCAGGATCTTTGGCTACACCTTC. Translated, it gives CASSGSRIFGYTF.

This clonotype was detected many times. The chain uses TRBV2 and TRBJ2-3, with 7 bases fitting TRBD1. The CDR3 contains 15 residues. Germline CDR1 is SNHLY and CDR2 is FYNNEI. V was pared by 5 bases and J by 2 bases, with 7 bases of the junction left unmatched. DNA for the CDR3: TGTGCCAGCAGTCGGGGACAGCGGTCCACAGATACGCAGTATTTT. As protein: CASSRGQRSTDTQYF.

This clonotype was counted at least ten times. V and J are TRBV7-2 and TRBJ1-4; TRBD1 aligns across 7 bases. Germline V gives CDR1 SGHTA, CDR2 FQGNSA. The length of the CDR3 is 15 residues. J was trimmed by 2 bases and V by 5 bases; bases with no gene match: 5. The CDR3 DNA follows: TGTGCCAGCAGCCAAAGGGGGCAGACTAATGAAAAACTGTTTTTT. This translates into CASSQRGQTNEKLFF.

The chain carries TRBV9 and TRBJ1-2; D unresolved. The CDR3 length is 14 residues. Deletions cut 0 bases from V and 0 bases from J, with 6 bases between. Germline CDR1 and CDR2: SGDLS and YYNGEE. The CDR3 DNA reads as TGTGCCAGCAGCGTAGACGGAGCTAACTATGGCTACACCTTC. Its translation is CASSVDGANYGYTF.

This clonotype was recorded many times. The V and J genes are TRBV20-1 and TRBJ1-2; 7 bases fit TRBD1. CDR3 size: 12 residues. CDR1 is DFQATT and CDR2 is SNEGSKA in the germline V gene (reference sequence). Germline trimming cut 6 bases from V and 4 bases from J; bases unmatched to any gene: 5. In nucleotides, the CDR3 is TGCAGTGCCACGACAGGGACCTATGGCTACACCTTC. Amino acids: CSATTGTYGYTF.

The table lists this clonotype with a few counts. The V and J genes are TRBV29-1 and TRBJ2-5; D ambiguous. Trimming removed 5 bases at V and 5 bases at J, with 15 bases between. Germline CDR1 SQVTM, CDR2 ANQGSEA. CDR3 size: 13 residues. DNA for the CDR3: TGCAGCGTTCTAGTACAAGTCGGCGAGACCCAGTACTTC. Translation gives CSVLVQVGETQYF.

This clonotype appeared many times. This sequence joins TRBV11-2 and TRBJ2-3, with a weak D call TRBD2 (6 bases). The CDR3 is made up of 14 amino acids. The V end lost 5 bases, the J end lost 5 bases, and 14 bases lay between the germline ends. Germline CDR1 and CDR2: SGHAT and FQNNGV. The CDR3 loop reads CASSLGSAGDTQYF. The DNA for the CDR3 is TGTGCCAGCAGCCTAGGGTCAGCGGGAGATACGCAGTATTTT.

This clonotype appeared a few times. CDR3: CASSGPTYEQYF. In DNA form, the CDR3 reads TGCGCCAGCTCCGGGCCCACCTACGAGCAGTACTTC. The chain combines TRBV4-1 with TRBJ2-7; D not resolved. The germline CDR1 and CDR2 sequences are MGHRA and YSYEKL. The CDR3 has 12 residues. The V gene lost 8 bases and the J gene lost 2 bases, with 10 bases spanning the gap.

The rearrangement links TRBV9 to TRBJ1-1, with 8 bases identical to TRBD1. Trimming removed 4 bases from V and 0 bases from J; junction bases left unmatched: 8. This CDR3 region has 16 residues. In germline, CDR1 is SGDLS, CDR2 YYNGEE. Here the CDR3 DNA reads TGTGCCAGCAGCCTCGGGACAGGAGCTTTGAACACTGAAGCTTTCTTT. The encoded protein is CASSLGTGALNTEAFF. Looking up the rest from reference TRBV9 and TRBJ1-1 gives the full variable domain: DSGVTQTPKHLITATGQRVTLRCSPRSGDLSVYWYQQSLDQGLQFLIQYYNGEERAKGNILERFSAQQFPDLHSELNLSSLELGDSALYFCASSLGTGALNTEAFFGQGTRLTVV.